The 12 T cell receptor beta chains in this list originate from one sample, sequenced in a study of T cells in Graves' hyperthyroidism and ophthalmopathy. TCR beta CDR3 region amplification was performed from RNA transcripts. A set of HTBI primers served as the primers for a first-round RT-PCR of the TCR CDR3. TCRdb processed the multiplex PCR reads anew with MiXCR; each CDR3 protein has one entry. Of roughly 710,000 distinct CDR3 sequences detected, roughly a third appear once; the ten largest clones hold around 31%. Sequenced sample: blood. These receptor sequences come from a woman between 40 and 55 years old with Graves' hyperthyroidism.

This clonotype came up a few times. The V and J genes are TRBV24-1 and TRBJ2-3; D call uncertain. The V gene's germline CDR1 is KGHDR and CDR2 SFDVKD. The CDR3 runs to 14 residues. Trimming stripped 4 bases from V and 1 base from J, with 8 bases between. The CDR3 here is CATSEVGGTDTQYF. DNA for the CDR3: TGTGCCACCAGTGAGGTGGGCGGCACAGATACGCAGTATTTT.

This clonotype was seen repeatedly, ten times or more. This chain connects TRBV10-3 to TRBJ1-2, with D unclear. Germline lookup yields CDR1 ENHRY and CDR2 SYGVKD. The CDR3 extends over 13 amino acids. Trimming stripped 6 bases from V and 6 bases from J, with 14 bases between. CDR3 region: CAIRMKDTDGYTF. In DNA form, the CDR3 reads TGTGCCATCAGGATGAAGGATACGGATGGCTACACCTTC.

This clonotype was counted only a few times. This sequence joins TRBV12-3 or TRBV12-4 and TRBJ1-2, with TRBD1 as a possible D gene (5 bases). V was cut by 1 base and J by 8 bases, with 14 bases left in between. The CDR3 runs 14 residues. The CDR3, as DNA: TGTGCCAGCAGTTTAGTCCAGGGTGTAAGAGGCTACACCTTC. Its translation is CASSLVQGVRGYTF.

This clonotype was seen at least ten times. The chain has TRBV2 and TRBJ2-5, with TRBD2 identical over 12 bases. Germline CDR1 SNHLY, CDR2 FYNNEI. After removal of 6 bases from V and 3 bases from J, the junction contained 8 bases not matched to a gene. This CDR3 has 16 residues. CDR3 nucleotides: TGTGCCAGCAGCGTTCTAGCGGGAGGGCCAAAAGAGACCCAGTACTTC. Its protein product is CASSVLAGGPKETQYF.

There are a few counts of this clonotype. The V gene is TRBV19, the J gene TRBJ2-7, with 12 bases matching TRBD2. J gave up 6 bases and V 6 bases, and 12 bases lay outside the gene matches. This CDR3 region has 16 residues. Germline-derived CDR1 and CDR2 are LNHDA and SQIVND (reference sequence). CDR3 DNA sequence: TGTGCCAGTAGCCCCCCGACTAGCGGGAGAAGTCGCGAGCAGTACTTC. It translates to CASSPPTSGRSREQYF. Using reference TRBV19 and TRBJ2-7 for the parts outside the CDR3, the full variable domain is DGGITQSPKYLFRKEGQNVTLSCEQNLNHDAMYWYRQDPGQGLRLIYYSQIVNDFQKGDIAEGYSVSREKKESFPLTVTSAQKNPTAFYLCASSPPTSGRSREQYFGPGTRLTVT.

This CDR3 is CATSSLSTYEQYF. Here the CDR3 DNA reads TGTGCCACCAGCAGCTTATCGACGTACGAGCAGTACTTC. The chain employs TRBV15 and TRBJ2-7; D is uncertain. Germline-derived CDR1 and CDR2 are LNHNV and YYDKDF (reference sequence). This CDR3 region has 13 residues. Trimming removed 3 bases at V and 4 bases at J, with 10 bases between.

The chain links TRBV7-9 to TRBJ2-5; D remains ambiguous. Germline assignment: CDR1 SEHNR and CDR2 FQNEAQ (reference sequence). This CDR3 is 15 amino acids long. The V end lost 2 bases, the J end lost 4 bases, and 14 bases lay between the germline ends. The CDR3 loop reads CASSLSRDGAETQYF. In DNA form, the CDR3 reads TGTGCCAGCAGCTTAAGCAGAGACGGAGCAGAGACCCAGTACTTC. The entire variable domain, with the rest obtained from reference TRBV7-9 and TRBJ2-5, is as follows: DTGVSQNPRHKITKRGQNVTFRCDPISEHNRLYWYRQTLGQGPEFLTYFQNEAQLEKSRLLSDRFSAERPKGSFSTLEIQRTEQGDSAMYLCASSLSRDGAETQYFGPGTRLLVL.

This clonotype was recorded many times. The chain employs TRBV6-1 and TRBJ1-1; D is unresolved. This CDR3 is built from 13 residues. The germline CDR1 and CDR2 sequences are MNHNS and SASEGT. Trimming pared 4 bases from V and 6 bases from J, leaving 12 bases between. CDR3 sequence: CASSVGVFAEAFF. The CDR3 DNA is TGTGCCAGCAGTGTCGGTGTTTTCGCTGAAGCTTTCTTT.

This clonotype occurred many times. J is TRBJ2-5 and V is TRBV24-1; TRBD1 matches 7 bases. Germline values: CDR1 KGHDR, CDR2 SFDVKD. V was pared by 1 base and J by 4 bases, with 5 bases of the junction left unmatched. CDR3 length equals 15 residues. The CDR3 here is CATSDFEGAGETQYF. DNA of the CDR3: TGTGCCACCAGTGATTTTGAGGGGGCAGGAGAGACCCAGTACTTC.

This clonotype turned up a few times. This chain connects TRBV7-2 to TRBJ2-7, with D possibly matching TRBD2 (6 bases). The V and J ends lost 2 bases and 0 bases respectively, with 11 bases between them. Germline CDR1 is SGHTA and CDR2 is FQGNSA. The CDR3 has 15 residues. The CDR3 bases are TGTGCCAGCAGCTTATTGGCGGGGTTCTCCTACGAGCAGTACTTC. Amino acid sequence: CASSLLAGFSYEQYF.

The chain uses TRBV4-3 and TRBJ2-2; 8 bases map to TRBD2. Germline V lookup: CDR1 LGHNA, CDR2 YSLEER. V was pared by 4 bases and J by 6 bases, with 7 bases of the junction left unmatched. The CDR3 runs 15 residues. The CDR3: CASSLGLAKAGELFF. CDR3 DNA sequence: TGCGCCAGCAGCCTCGGACTAGCAAAAGCCGGGGAGCTGTTTTTT.

This clonotype was seen a handful of times. One junction end disagrees with the germline gene, perhaps due to a read error. The V and J genes are TRBV10-3 and TRBJ1-2; perhaps TRBD1 as D (6 bases). The CDR3 sequence is 16 residues long. The V gene's germline CDR1 is ENHRY and CDR2 SYGVKD. The CDR3 sequence: CASSYSSGAEGYGYTF. The CDR3 DNA reads as TGTGCCAGCAGTTACTCATCAGGGGCGGAAGGCTATGGCTACACCTTC.